The next 27 T cell receptor beta chains were all read from a single sample in a study of T-cell reconstitution after alpha-beta-depleted transplantation in children. Unique molecular identifiers were used to barcode this TCRbeta library. Via MiXCR, TCRdb re-called the PCR reads, giving one row per CDR3 protein. The sample carries roughly 89,000 distinct CDR3 sequences, over 9% recorded once. Here the sequenced sample was PBMCs from the stem cell graft donor, taken from the stem cell graft. These receptor sequences come from a human donor who donated a stem cell graft to a child with inherited bone marrow failure.

Many counts were recorded for this clonotype. The V gene is TRBV29-1, the J gene TRBJ2-1; 11 bases are a match to TRBD2. J gave up 10 bases and V 8 bases, and 10 bases lay outside the gene matches. The germline V gene has CDR1 SQVTM and CDR2 ANQGSEA. The CDR3 runs 13 residues. As DNA, the CDR3 is TGCAGCCATACTAGCGGGAGAGCGGGAGAGCAGTTCTTC. Translating it yields CSHTSGRAGEQFF.

Remarks on this clonotype: One end of the junction does not line up with germline, which may come from a read error. The chain couples TRBV4-2 to TRBJ1-2; D gene uncertain. Germline lookup yields CDR1 LGHNA and CDR2 YNFKEQ. CDR3 size: 14 residues. The chain's CDR3 is CAGSQDKAAGGYTF. The CDR3 DNA reads as TGTGCCGGCAGCCAAGATAAAGCGGCGGGAGGCTACACCTTC.

A few counts support this clonotype. V usage is TRBV5-1 and J usage is TRBJ1-1; D gene ambiguous. Trimming cost V 0 bases and J 0 bases, with 6 bases left between them. Germline values: CDR1 SGHRS, CDR2 YFSETQ. The CDR3 has 14 residues. The chain's CDR3 is CASSLDSMNTEAFF. For the CDR3, the DNA is TGCGCCAGCAGCTTGGACTCCATGAACACTGAAGCTTTCTTT.

This chain joins TRBV2 and TRBJ1-5; the match to TRBD1 covers 9 bases. V trimming: 7 bases; J trimming: 5 bases; junction bases outside the gene matches: 6. From germline, CDR1 is SNHLY and CDR2 FYNNEI. The length of the CDR3 is 14 residues. The CDR3 DNA is TGTGCCAGCACCCAGAGGGACAGGGATCAGCCCCAGCATTTT. It codes for CASTQRDRDQPQHF.

The table lists this clonotype with many counts. The chain recombines TRBV2 with TRBJ2-1; possible D gene TRBD2, 5 bases. CDR1 and CDR2 from the germline V gene are SNHLY and FYNNEI. This CDR3 spans 12 amino acids. The ends were cut back, 6 bases at V and 9 bases at J, with 12 bases in the middle. CDR3 residues: CASRWEPSEQFF. Here the CDR3 DNA reads TGTGCCAGCAGGTGGGAGCCAAGTGAGCAGTTCTTC.

This clonotype appeared many times. In DNA, the CDR3 is TGTGCCAGCACCCCCCTCCGGGACGGCACAGATACGCAGTATTTT. Translated, it gives CASTPLRDGTDTQYF. The rearrangement links TRBV9 to TRBJ2-3, with D perhaps TRBD1 or TRBD2 (5 bases each). Trimming stripped 6 bases from V and 1 base from J, with 15 bases between. The CDR3 length is 15 residues. The V gene's germline CDR1 is SGDLS and CDR2 YYNGEE.

The J gene is TRBJ2-1, the V gene TRBV19, with a possible D match to TRBD1 (5 bases). V gave up 0 bases and J gave up 8 bases, with 5 bases separating them. Germline CDR1 LNHDA, CDR2 SQIVND (reference sequence). The CDR3 is 12 amino acids. The CDR3 sequence is CASSIEGHEQFF. Here the CDR3 DNA reads TGTGCCAGTAGTATAGAGGGGCATGAGCAGTTCTTC. Full variable domain (missing parts from reference TRBV19 and TRBJ2-1): DGGITQSPKYLFRKEGQNVTLSCEQNLNHDAMYWYRQDPGQGLRLIYYSQIVNDFQKGDIAEGYSVSREKKESFPLTVTSAQKNPTAFYLCASSIEGHEQFFGPGTRLTVL.

This clonotype was counted ten times or more. The chain joins TRBV3-1 to TRBJ1-5, with D unresolved. The V gene's germline CDR1 is LGHDT and CDR2 YNNKEL (reference sequence). The CDR3 consists of 13 residues. V was pared by 2 bases and J by 5 bases, with 7 bases between. Written as DNA, the CDR3 is TGTGCCAGCAGCCAAAACGGAGATCAGCCCCAGCATTTT. This codes for CASSQNGDQPQHF.

The sample holds many counts of this clonotype. The chain links TRBV19 to TRBJ1-5, with a possible D match to TRBD1 (5 bases). V lost 3 bases, J lost 6 bases, and 9 bases lay in between. Germline CDR1 LNHDA, CDR2 SQIVND (reference sequence). CDR3 length: 13 residues. The CDR3 bases are TGTGCCAGTAGTATGATTGGGGGTCAGCCCCAGCATTTT. Its protein is CASSMIGGQPQHF.

In this sample, this clonotype turned up many times. CDR3: CSARPPPGQTDSYEQYF. The CDR3 nucleotides read TGCAGTGCTAGACCCCCTCCGGGACAGACGGACTCCTACGAGCAGTACTTC. The V call is TRBV20-1, the J call TRBJ2-7; 7 bases align to TRBD1. Germline V CDR1 and CDR2: DFQATT, SNEGSKA (reference sequence). With V trimmed by 2 bases and J by 0 bases, 13 bases remained unmatched. The CDR3 extends over 17 amino acids.

This clonotype was seen at least ten times. The chain carries TRBV4-1 and TRBJ1-1, with D possibly matching TRBD1 (6 bases). The germline V gene has CDR1 MGHRA and CDR2 YSYEKL. CDR3 length: 15 amino acids. Trimming left V 1 base short and J 0 bases short, with 9 bases between. The CDR3 is CASSQGGPLNTEAFF. The CDR3 DNA follows: TGCGCCAGCAGCCAAGGGGGGCCTTTGAACACTGAAGCTTTCTTT.

This clonotype has only a few counts. V usage is TRBV7-2 and J usage is TRBJ1-1; D not certain. V was clipped by 1 base and J by 5 bases, with 11 bases between them. CDR1 and CDR2 (germline): SGHTA, FQGNSA. This CDR3 region has 14 residues. DNA for the CDR3: TGTGCCAGCAGCTTAGAACGGGCTGGGACTGAAGCTTTCTTT. Translation: CASSLERAGTEAFF.

This clonotype was seen at least ten times. The V call is TRBV5-1, the J call TRBJ1-1; 8 nucleotides line up with TRBD1. J lost 4 bases, V lost 4 bases, and 6 bases had no gene match. Per germline, CDR1 SGHRS and CDR2 YFSETQ. This CDR3 spans 14 amino acids. CDR3 bases: TGCGCCAGCAGCCCGGACAGGGAGAGCACTGAAGCTTTCTTT. Protein sequence: CASSPDRESTEAFF.

This clonotype was seen more than once but under ten times. V is TRBV6-1 and J is TRBJ1-1; D is perhaps TRBD1 (5 bases). Trimming removed 9 bases at V and 7 bases at J, with 18 bases between. CDR3 length equals 13 residues. Germline V CDR1 and CDR2: MNHNS, SASEGT. The CDR3: CASGSPGTGEAFF. The DNA of the CDR3 is TGTGCCAGTGGATCCCCGGGGACGGGTGAAGCTTTCTTT.

The rearrangement joins TRBV2 to TRBJ1-6; unclear D gene. This CDR3 spans 15 amino acids. The V end lost 4 bases, the J end lost 0 bases, and 7 bases lay between the germline ends. Germline V lookup: CDR1 SNHLY, CDR2 FYNNEI. DNA for the CDR3: TGTGCCAGCAGTGGCAGGAGCTCCTATAATTCACCCCTCCACTTT. Residues: CASSGRSSYNSPLHF.

Many counts were recorded for this clonotype. J is TRBJ1-6 and V is TRBV7-8; 9 bases align to TRBD1. The CDR3 length is 16 residues. Germline-derived CDR1 and CDR2 are SGHVS and FQNEAQ. V dropped 2 bases and J dropped 9; count of bases not matched to a gene: 8. The CDR3 DNA sequence: TGTGCCAGCAGCTTACTCCGGGACAGGGCCCCTTCACCCCTCCACTTT. It is translated as CASSLLRDRAPSPLHF.

J is TRBJ2-3 and V is TRBV7-9, with D unclear. Germline assignment: CDR1 SEHNR and CDR2 FQNEAQ (reference sequence). With 5 bases removed from V and 4 bases from J, the gap between germline ends came to 13 bases. CDR3 size: 14 residues. CDR3 residues: CASSPVRSPDTQYF. Here the CDR3 DNA reads TGTGCCAGCAGCCCAGTGAGGAGCCCAGATACGCAGTATTTT. Combining the CDR3 with reference TRBV7-9 and TRBJ2-3 gives the whole variable domain DTGVSQNPRHKITKRGQNVTFRCDPISEHNRLYWYRQTLGQGPEFLTYFQNEAQLEKSRLLSDRFSAERPKGSFSTLEIQRTEQGDSAMYLCASSPVRSPDTQYFGPGTRLTVL.

This clonotype was seen only a few times. V usage is TRBV29-1 and J usage is TRBJ2-7, with 13 bases lining up with TRBD2. The germline V gene encodes CDR1 SQVTM and CDR2 ANQGSEA. CDR3 size: 16 residues. J lost 2 bases, V lost 7 bases, and 11 bases had no gene match. CDR3 nucleotide sequence: TGCAGCGCGGGACTAGCGGGGTTAAGTGTACCCTACGAGCAGTACTTC. Translating it yields CSAGLAGLSVPYEQYF.

This clonotype came up a few times. This rearrangement joins TRBV4-3 to TRBJ2-3; 7 nucleotides match TRBD2. The CDR3 loop spans 17 amino acids. The germline gives CDR1 LGHNA, CDR2 YSLEER. Unmatched junction bases numbered 10, after V lost 0 bases and J lost 4 bases. As DNA, the CDR3 is TGCGCCAGCAGCCAAGATCGTGCTAGCGGTGGCCCAGATACGCAGTATTTT. Its translation: CASSQDRASGGPDTQYF.

V and J are TRBV11-2 and TRBJ1-5; 11 bases agree with TRBD1. There are 15 residues in the CDR3. V lost 5 bases and J lost 6; bases outside the gene matches: 6. Germline V gives CDR1 SGHAT, CDR2 FQNNGV. As DNA, the CDR3 is TGTGCCAGCAGCCCGGGACAGGGGGGTGGTCAGCCCCAGCATTTT. As protein: CASSPGQGGGQPQHF. Supplemented by reference TRBV11-2 and TRBJ1-5, the full variable domain reads EAGVAQSPRYKIIEKRQSVAFWCNPISGHATLYWYQQILGQGPKLLIQFQNNGVVDDSQLPKDRFSAERLKGVDSTLKIQPAKLEDSAVYLCASSPGQGGGQPQHFGDGTRLSIL.

This clonotype was counted ten times or more. This rearrangement joins TRBV5-6 to TRBJ2-5; unclear D gene. The CDR3 has 16 residues. The germline V gene encodes CDR1 SGHDT and CDR2 YYEEEE. The V end was cut by 3 bases, the J end by 0 bases, with 15 bases between. The CDR3 region is CASSSFLTGYQETQYF. CDR3 nucleotide sequence: TGTGCCAGCAGCTCCTTCCTGACCGGGTACCAAGAGACCCAGTACTTC.

This clonotype was found a few times. CDR3 protein: CASSQDRGGRYNEQFF. CDR3 bases: TGCGCCAGCAGCCAAGATCGGGGGGGCCGTTACAATGAGCAGTTCTTC. The V and J genes are TRBV4-3 and TRBJ2-1, with TRBD2 identical over 8 bases. This CDR3 is 16 amino acids long. Trimming removed 0 bases from V and 4 bases from J; junction bases left unmatched: 5. From germline, CDR1 is LGHNA and CDR2 YSLEER.

This clonotype was picked up many times. This sequence joins TRBV5-1 and TRBJ1-2; 8 bases line up with TRBD1. The germline V gene has CDR1 SGHRS and CDR2 YFSETQ. The CDR3 is made up of 15 amino acids. The J segment lost 2 bases and the V segment lost 4 bases, leaving 7 bases of the junction unmatched. This CDR3 is CASSTGQGSNYGYTF. The CDR3 DNA follows: TGCGCCAGCAGCACCGGACAGGGATCGAACTATGGCTACACCTTC.

This clonotype was recorded at least ten times. The chain recombines TRBV5-1 with TRBJ2-1; TRBD1 aligns across 8 bases. The CDR3 sequence is 13 residues long. Trimming took 10 bases from V and 8 from J; bases not matched to a gene: 11. Germline V gene lookup returns CDR1 SGHRS and CDR2 YFSETQ. In DNA form, the CDR3 reads TGCGCCGTCAGACAGGGGCCACGCGATGAGCAGTTCTTC. Its protein product is CAVRQGPRDEQFF.

The V and J genes are TRBV2 and TRBJ2-1; 7 bases align to TRBD2. Germline V gives CDR1 SNHLY, CDR2 FYNNEI. V was clipped by 2 bases and J by 8 bases; unmatched bases: 9. There are 15 residues in the CDR3. Here the CDR3 reads CASSESAGALHEQFF. The CDR3, as DNA: TGTGCCAGCAGTGAATCGGCGGGAGCCCTCCATGAGCAGTTCTTC.

This clonotype was detected only a few times. This chain connects TRBV12-3 or TRBV12-4 to TRBJ1-2, with 8 bases that match TRBD1. This CDR3 has 12 residues. The J segment lost 4 bases and the V segment lost 6 bases, leaving 1 base of the junction unmatched. The CDR3 loop reads CASRQGAYGYTF. CDR3 DNA: TGTGCCAGCAGGCAGGGGGCCTATGGCTACACCTTC.

The rearrangement uses TRBV12-3 or TRBV12-4 and TRBJ2-7, with 11 bases lining up with TRBD1. Trimming took 4 bases from V and 2 from J; bases not matched to a gene: 10. The CDR3 runs to 17 residues. For the CDR3, the DNA is TGTGCCAGCAGTTCGTCCCGGGACAGGGGGAGAACCTACGAGCAGTACTTC. Translation: CASSSSRDRGRTYEQYF.